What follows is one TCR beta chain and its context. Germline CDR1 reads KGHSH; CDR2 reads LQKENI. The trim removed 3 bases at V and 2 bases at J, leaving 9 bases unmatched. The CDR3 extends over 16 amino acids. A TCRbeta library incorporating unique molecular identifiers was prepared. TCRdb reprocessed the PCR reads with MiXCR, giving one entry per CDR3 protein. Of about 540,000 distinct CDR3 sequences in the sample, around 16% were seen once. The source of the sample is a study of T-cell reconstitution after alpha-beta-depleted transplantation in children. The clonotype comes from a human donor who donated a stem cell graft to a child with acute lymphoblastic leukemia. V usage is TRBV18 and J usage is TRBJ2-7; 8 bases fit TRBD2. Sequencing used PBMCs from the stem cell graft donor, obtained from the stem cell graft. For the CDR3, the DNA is TGTGCCAGCTCACCGTATACTAGCGGAGCAGCCTACGAGCAGTACTTC. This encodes CASSPYTSGAAYEQYF.